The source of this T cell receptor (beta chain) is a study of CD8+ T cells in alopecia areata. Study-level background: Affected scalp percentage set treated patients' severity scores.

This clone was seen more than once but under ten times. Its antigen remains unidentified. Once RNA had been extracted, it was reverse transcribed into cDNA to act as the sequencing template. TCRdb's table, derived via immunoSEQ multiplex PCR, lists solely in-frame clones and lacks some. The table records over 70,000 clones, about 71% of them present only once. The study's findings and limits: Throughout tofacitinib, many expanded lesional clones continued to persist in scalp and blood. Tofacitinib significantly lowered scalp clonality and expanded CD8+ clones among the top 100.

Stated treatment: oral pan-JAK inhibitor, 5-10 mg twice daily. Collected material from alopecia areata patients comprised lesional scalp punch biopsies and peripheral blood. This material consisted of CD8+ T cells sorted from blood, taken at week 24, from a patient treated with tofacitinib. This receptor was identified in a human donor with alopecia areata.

For the CDR3, the DNA is TGTGCCAGTAGACCTGGGACCCGCGTGGGGGGGGAGCAGTTCTTC. Its protein product is CASRPGTRVGGEQFF. The chain carries TRBV19 and TRBJ2-1, with 7 bases lining up with TRBD2. Germline V gene data show CDR1 as LNHDA and CDR2 as SQIVND (reference sequence). The CDR3 has 15 amino acids. The V segment lost 6 bases and the J segment 10 bases; nucleotides outside the gene matches: 15.